This T cell receptor (beta chain) was captured by sequencing in a study of T cell responses to AZD1222 COVID-19 vaccine. In the study overall: Pooled together were second doses at about 4 or about 12 weeks. Study-level points and caveats: A mostly white British donor set with more females was recruited, and clonal diversity was possibly underestimated. Only a handful of people who got AZD1222 tested seropositive at baseline.

The V and J ends lost 3 bases and 5 bases respectively, with 18 bases between them. The V gene's germline CDR1 is KGHDR and CDR2 SFDVKD. The CDR3 spans 17 residues. The data were produced by immunoSEQ multiplex PCR, yet TCRdb's version contains in-frame clones alone and is incomplete. The sample contains about 78,000 clones, roughly 82% of which appear only once. On this clone: No antigen is known for it.

The chain recombines TRBV24-1 with TRBJ2-2, with D possibly TRBD1 on 8 matching bases. Sequencing was performed on peripheral blood, taken on day 0 of AZD1222 vaccination. This receptor was identified in an adult in good health. The CDR3 loop is CATSDNRNRGGTGELFF. The CDR3 DNA sequence: TGTGCCACCAGTGATAATCGTAACAGGGGGGGAACCGGGGAGCTGTTTTTT.